The clone carrying this T cell receptor (beta chain) was observed many times. Its antigen is unidentified. Between the trimmed V and J ends, which lost 5 bases and 0 bases, there was a span of 11 bases. Germline CDR1 SEHNR, CDR2 FQNEAQ (reference sequence). The CDR3 is 15 amino acids. The sample belongs to a study of T cell repertoires in cytomegalovirus infection. Study-level background: Public TCR beta signature analysis indicated the presence of both CMV infection and matching HLA type. Findings of the study overall: Across the ex vivo response, the dominant clonotypes were HLA-C-restricted CMV-specific TCR beta clonotypes.

In TCRdb, the reads were re-called with MiXCR into one record per CDR3 protein. This table has a few hundred thousand distinct CDR3 sequences, over 15% appearing once. The source material was CD8+ T cells from PBMCs. The TCR was taken from a human donor in good health (CMV status not recorded). Some clones in this sample may be carry-over from other donors' samples. The rearrangement joins TRBV7-9 to TRBJ2-1; D is perhaps TRBD2 (5 bases). In DNA, the CDR3 is TGTGCCAGCAGCACGACTAATAGCTCCTACAATGAGCAGTTCTTC. It is translated as CASSTTNSSYNEQFF.